The 24 T cell receptor beta chains given below trace back to one sample, sequenced in a study of T-cell memory formation after mild COVID-19. TCRdb analysed the 5' RACE reads with MiXCR anew, one entry per CDR3 protein. The data contain 150,000 or so distinct CDR3 sequences, 14% of them singletons. The sequenced sample consisted of PBMCs or a T cell subset sorted from them (not recorded which). These receptors all come from an adult woman who had mild COVID-19 (a few samples of this study predate the infection). Cell type and time point are not known.

This clonotype appeared a few times. CDR3: CASSLAVGNQPQHF. CDR3 DNA: TGTGCCAGCAGCTTAGCGGTGGGGAATCAGCCCCAGCATTTT. The rearrangement links TRBV5-6 to TRBJ1-5, with D unclear. Trimming took off 2 bases at V and 4 bases at J, with 10 bases between the two ends. The CDR3 totals 14 residues. CDR1 and CDR2 from the germline V gene are SGHDT and YYEEEE.

In its sample, this clonotype was seen a few times. The rearrangement joins TRBV12-3 or TRBV12-4 to TRBJ1-3, with no clear D. Trimming shortened V by 3 bases and J by 0 bases, and 6 bases separated the two germline ends. This CDR3 is 14 amino acids long. This chain's CDR3 is CASSFRDSGNTIYF. CDR3 DNA sequence: TGTGCCAGCAGTTTTCGGGACTCTGGAAACACCATATATTTT.

The CDR3 region is CSVKDATNEKLFF. Here the CDR3 DNA reads TGCAGCGTCAAAGATGCAACTAATGAAAAACTGTTTTTT. The chain recombines TRBV29-1 with TRBJ1-4; D is uncertain. CDR1 is SQVTM, CDR2 ANQGSEA, per germline. V lost 6 bases and J lost 0, with 8 bases in between. The CDR3 length is 13 residues.

This clonotype was counted a few times. The V and J genes are TRBV25-1 and TRBJ2-5, with 11 bases identical to TRBD2. CDR1 and CDR2 from the germline V gene are MGHDK and SYGVNS. The CDR3 runs to 18 residues. The V segment lost 3 bases and the J segment 4 bases; nucleotides outside the gene matches: 13. CDR3 region: CASSDSRNSGRGGETQYF. The CDR3 DNA follows: TGTGCCAGCAGTGATTCCAGGAATAGCGGGAGGGGGGGAGAGACCCAGTACTTC.

The table lists this clonotype with a few counts. The V call is TRBV11-1, the J call TRBJ2-7, with 9 bases lining up with TRBD2. V gave up 5 bases and J gave up 6 bases; unmatched junction bases: 8. CDR3 length: 14 residues. Germline V gene sequence: CDR1 SGHAT, CDR2 FQDESV (reference sequence). In DNA form, the CDR3 reads TGTGCCAGCAGCGCGGGACTAGCTTTTTCCGAGCAGTACTTC. Translated, it gives CASSAGLAFSEQYF.

The rearrangement links TRBV5-1 to TRBJ2-1; TRBD1 or TRBD2 may be the D gene (5 bases each). The CDR3 covers 17 residues. CDR1 and CDR2 (germline): SGHRS, YFSETQ. V lost 1 base and J 2 bases, leaving 16 bases between the germline ends. DNA for the CDR3: TGCGCCAGCAGCTTGTCGGCTCTAACGGGGCCCTACAATGAGCAGTTCTTC. Translated: CASSLSALTGPYNEQFF. Filled out from reference TRBV5-1 and TRBJ2-1, the complete variable domain reads KAGVTQTPRYLIKTRGQQVTLSCSPISGHRSVSWYQQTPGQGLQFLFEYFSETQRNKGNFPGRFSGRQFSNSRSEMNVSTLELGDSALYLCASSLSALTGPYNEQFFGPGTRLTVL.

This clonotype was detected a few times. This rearrangement joins TRBV5-1 to TRBJ2-2; the D gene could be TRBD1 or TRBD2 (5 bases each). There are 16 residues in the CDR3. V lost 3 bases to trimming and J lost 7 bases, with 19 bases between them. CDR1 and CDR2 from the germline V gene are SGHRS and YFSETQ. The CDR3 coding sequence is TGCGCCAGCAGCTCCCGGGACGGCTCATGGGACGGGGAGCTGTTTTTT. Its protein product is CASSSRDGSWDGELFF.

This clonotype was seen a few times. The V call is TRBV20-1, the J call TRBJ2-3, with 8 nucleotides matching TRBD2. This CDR3 spans 15 amino acids. CDR1 DFQATT and CDR2 SNEGSKA come from the germline V gene (reference sequence). The J segment lost 2 bases and the V segment lost 6 bases, leaving 10 bases of the junction unmatched. The CDR3 sequence: CSASTSGRFTDTQYF. The DNA for the CDR3 is TGCAGTGCCTCTACTAGCGGACGATTCACAGATACGCAGTATTTT.

The V call is TRBV12-3 or TRBV12-4, the J call TRBJ2-3; 9 bases fit TRBD1. V was pared by 5 bases and J by 9 bases, with 9 bases of the junction left unmatched. The CDR3 loop spans 14 amino acids. CDR3 protein: CASSLGTGMGTQYF. The CDR3 coding sequence is TGTGCCAGCAGTCTTGGGACAGGGATGGGAACGCAGTATTTT.

This clonotype was observed a few times. The J gene is TRBJ1-3, the V gene TRBV5-4, with a possible D match to TRBD1 (6 bases). Trimming left V 0 bases short and J 3 bases short, with 7 bases between. The germline CDR1 and CDR2 sequences are SGHNT and YYREEE (reference sequence). This CDR3 has 14 amino acids. CDR3 coding DNA: TGTGCCAGCAGCTTGGGGGGGCTTGGAAACACCATATATTTT. It yields the protein CASSLGGLGNTIYF.

This clonotype has just a few counts. The chain has TRBV13 and TRBJ2-1; 8 bases agree with TRBD1. The V segment lost 4 bases and the J segment 1 base; nucleotides outside the gene matches: 6. Germline V gene lookup returns CDR1 PRHDT and CDR2 FYEKMQ (reference sequence). CDR3 length: 16 amino acids. The CDR3 region has the DNA TGTGCCAGCAGCTCCCGCCGGACAGGGTCCTACAATGAGCAGTTCTTC. Amino acids: CASSSRRTGSYNEQFF.

This clonotype was observed a few times. The chain employs TRBV2 and TRBJ2-1, with 10 bases aligning to TRBD1. The CDR3 totals 13 residues. Germline-derived CDR1 and CDR2 are SNHLY and FYNNEI. Trimming cost V 9 bases and J 9 bases; bases outside gene matches: 8. In DNA, the CDR3 is TGTGCCAGGGGAGGGACAGGGGTTTCTGAGCAGTTCTTC. Its translation: CARGGTGVSEQFF.

V gene TRBV9 combines with J gene TRBJ2-3; TRBD2 aligns across 7 bases. Trimming cost V 0 bases and J 3 bases; bases outside gene matches: 4. The CDR3 sequence is 15 residues long. The germline CDR1 and CDR2 sequences are SGDLS and YYNGEE. CDR3 coding DNA: TGTGCCAGCAGCGTAGTGGGTAGCGGGACAGATACGCAGTATTTT. Protein: CASSVVGSGTDTQYF.

The J gene is TRBJ2-7, the V gene TRBV30; 11 bases fit TRBD2. The CDR3 is 13 amino acids. V lost 7 bases to trimming and J lost 2 bases; unmatched junction nucleotides: 4. CDR1 is GTSNPN and CDR2 is SVGIG in the germline V gene (reference sequence). This CDR3 reads CALSSGGTYEQYF. DNA for the CDR3: TGTGCCTTGTCTAGCGGGGGGACCTACGAGCAGTACTTC.

The chain uses TRBV6-2 or TRBV6-3 and TRBJ2-3; 13 positions agree with TRBD2. Looked up from germline, CDR1 is MNHEY and CDR2 is SVGEGT. The CDR3 spans 18 residues. Germline trimming cut 0 bases from V and 4 bases from J; bases unmatched to any gene: 7. The CDR3 loop reads CASSYSWTSGSKSDTQYF. DNA for the CDR3: TGTGCCAGCAGTTACTCGTGGACTAGCGGGAGTAAGTCAGATACGCAGTATTTT.

The chain carries TRBV5-5 and TRBJ2-3; 13 bases fit TRBD2. CDR1 SGHKS and CDR2 YYEKEE come from the germline V gene (reference sequence). J gave up 5 bases and V 0 bases, and 3 bases lay outside the gene matches. CDR3 length: 16 residues. The CDR3 bases are TGTGCCAGCAGCTTGGGACTAGCGGGAGGTCAAGATACGCAGTATTTT. Amino acids: CASSLGLAGGQDTQYF.

Here the CDR3 DNA reads TGTGCCAGTCCGTCGGGCGTGGGCACTGAAGCTTTCTTT. This translates into CASPSGVGTEAFF. The chain couples TRBV7-9 to TRBJ1-1; D not resolved. Trimming took off 9 bases at V and 4 bases at J, with 15 bases between the two ends. From germline, CDR1 is SEHNR and CDR2 FQNEAQ (reference sequence). This CDR3 is built from 13 residues.

The table lists this clonotype with a few counts. The chain links TRBV19 to TRBJ2-3, with a weak D call TRBD2 (5 bases). V shed 3 bases and J shed 4 bases, with 11 bases lying between them. The CDR3 runs 14 residues. CDR1 is LNHDA and CDR2 is SQIVND in the germline V gene (reference sequence). CDR3 in DNA: TGTGCCAGTAGTATGAGCGGAGAGGCAGATACGCAGTATTTT. Translated: CASSMSGEADTQYF.

The chain joins TRBV13 to TRBJ1-2, with no clear D. The V end was cut by 4 bases, the J end by 2 bases, with 8 bases between. This CDR3 contains 13 residues. Looked up from germline, CDR1 is PRHDT and CDR2 is FYEKMQ (reference sequence). CDR3 in amino acids: CASSSQDNYGYTF. The CDR3 region has the DNA TGTGCCAGCAGCTCTCAGGACAACTATGGCTACACCTTC.

V is TRBV4-3 and J is TRBJ2-7, with 9 bases lining up with TRBD2. With 0 bases clipped from V and 7 bases from J, the junction kept 10 bases outside the gene matches. The CDR3 totals 16 residues. In germline, CDR1 is LGHNA, CDR2 YSLEER. The CDR3 loop reads CASSQDRPSGTREQYF. The CDR3 coding sequence is TGCGCCAGCAGCCAAGATCGGCCTAGCGGGACTCGTGAGCAGTACTTC.

There are a few counts of this clonotype. The chain is built from TRBV7-2 and TRBJ2-3; 7 bases line up with TRBD2. The junction had 7 bases not matched to a gene; V was cut back by 8 bases and J by 2 bases. CDR3 size: 14 residues. From germline, CDR1 is SGHTA and CDR2 FQGNSA. This CDR3 is CASRPGGLTDTQYF. The CDR3 region has the DNA TGTGCCAGCCGTCCGGGAGGCCTCACAGATACGCAGTATTTT.

This clonotype was seen a few times. The V gene is TRBV5-1, the J gene TRBJ2-5; 9 bases fit TRBD1. The CDR3 length is 14 residues. The J segment lost 5 bases and the V segment lost 4 bases, leaving 6 bases of the junction unmatched. Germline CDR1 reads SGHRS; CDR2 reads YFSETQ. The CDR3 loop reads CASSLGQGRETQYF. The CDR3 bases are TGCGCCAGCAGCCTGGGACAGGGACGGGAGACCCAGTACTTC.

The gene calls are TRBV24-1 and TRBJ2-1; TRBD2 matches at 11 bases. V lost 1 base and J lost 0; bases outside the gene matches: 10. The germline gives CDR1 KGHDR, CDR2 SFDVKD. CDR3 size: 20 residues. CDR3: CATSDFASGRTSSSYNEQFF. CDR3 sequence (DNA): TGTGCCACCAGTGATTTCGCTAGCGGGAGGACGTCCAGCTCCTACAATGAGCAGTTCTTC.

This clonotype was seen a handful of times. The CDR3 reads CASTSSMVPTGDEQFF. The CDR3 nucleotides read TGTGCCAGCACATCGTCAATGGTGCCTACCGGGGATGAGCAGTTCTTC. This sequence joins TRBV12-3 or TRBV12-4 and TRBJ2-1; TRBD2 might be the D (5 bases). The length of the CDR3 is 16 residues. The V end was cut by 7 bases, the J end by 8 bases, with 24 bases between.